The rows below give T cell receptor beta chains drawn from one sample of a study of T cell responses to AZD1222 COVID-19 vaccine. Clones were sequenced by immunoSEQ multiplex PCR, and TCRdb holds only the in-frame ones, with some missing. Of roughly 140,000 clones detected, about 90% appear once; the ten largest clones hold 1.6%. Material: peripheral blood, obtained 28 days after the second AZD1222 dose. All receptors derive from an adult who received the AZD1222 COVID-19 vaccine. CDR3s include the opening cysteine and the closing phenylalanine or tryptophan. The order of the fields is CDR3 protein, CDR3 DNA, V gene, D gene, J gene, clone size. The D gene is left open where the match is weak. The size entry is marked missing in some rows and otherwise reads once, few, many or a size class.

CDR3aa: CASTLERVGGLDTQYF
CDR3nt: TGTGCCAGCACCCTAGAAAGGGTAGGGGGCCTGGATACGCAGTATTTT
v_gene: TRBV11-2
d_gene: TRBD1
j_gene: TRBJ2-3
abundance: -

CDR3aa: CASSLGAGGLTDTQYF
CDR3nt: TGCGCCAGCAGCTTGGGAGCGGGGGGACTCACAGATACGCAGTATTTT
v_gene: TRBV5-1
d_gene: TRBD2
j_gene: TRBJ2-3
abundance: once

CDR3aa: CATSRGSGEKRETQYF
CDR3nt: TGTGCCACCAGCAGAGGAAGCGGGGAAAAGCGGGAGACCCAGTACTTC
v_gene: TRBV15
d_gene: TRBD2
j_gene: TRBJ2-5
abundance: -

CDR3aa: CASSKGWKQGEKLFF
CDR3nt: TGTGCCAGCAGCAAAGGGTGGAAACAGGGTGAAAAACTGTTTTTT
v_gene: TRBV21-1
d_gene: -
j_gene: TRBJ1-4
abundance: -

CDR3aa: CASSFQQGVNSPLHF
CDR3nt: TGTGCCAGCAGCTTTCAACAGGGGGTTAATTCACCCCTCCACTTT
v_gene: TRBV11-2
d_gene: TRBD1
j_gene: TRBJ1-6
abundance: -

CDR3aa: CAWSRGKETQYF
CDR3nt: TGTGCCTGGAGTCGGGGTAAAGAGACCCAGTACTTC
v_gene: TRBV30
d_gene: -
j_gene: TRBJ2-5
abundance: -

CDR3aa: CASSYSRTPGNTIYF
CDR3nt: TGTGCCAGCAGTTACTCAAGAACCCCGGGGAACACAATATATTTT
v_gene: TRBV6-5
d_gene: -
j_gene: TRBJ1-3
abundance: -

CDR3aa: CASSRDGWRGLDTQYF
CDR3nt: TGTGCCAGTAGCCGGGACGGATGGCGTGGGTTGGATACGCAGTATTTT
v_gene: TRBV19
d_gene: -
j_gene: TRBJ2-3
abundance: -

CDR3aa: CASSLDTGQGFYEQYF
CDR3nt: TGTGCCAGCAGCTTAGACACGGGACAGGGATTCTACGAGCAGTACTTC
v_gene: TRBV11-2
d_gene: TRBD1
j_gene: TRBJ2-7
abundance: -

CDR3aa: CASSQDWGDYGYTF
CDR3nt: TGCGCCAGCAGCCAAGACTGGGGAGACTATGGCTACACCTTC
v_gene: TRBV4-3
d_gene: -
j_gene: TRBJ1-2
abundance: once

CDR3aa: CSVAQGDTIYF
CDR3nt: TGCAGCGTCGCCCAGGGAGACACCATATATTTT
v_gene: TRBV29-1
d_gene: -
j_gene: TRBJ1-3
abundance: -

CDR3aa: CASRIREYSNQPQHF
CDR3nt: TGTGCCAGCAGAATTAGGGAGTATAGCAATCAGCCCCAGCATTTT
v_gene: TRBV6-5
d_gene: -
j_gene: TRBJ1-5
abundance: -

CDR3aa: CASSENRGGNQPQHF
CDR3nt: TGTGCCAGCAGTGAAAATAGGGGAGGCAATCAGCCCCAGCATTTT
v_gene: TRBV6-1
d_gene: -
j_gene: TRBJ1-5
abundance: few

CDR3aa: CASSEQGVGDEKLFF
CDR3nt: TGTGCCAGCAGCGAACAGGGTGTGGGGGATGAAAAACTGTTTTTT
v_gene: TRBV7-9
d_gene: -
j_gene: TRBJ1-4
abundance: -

CDR3aa: CASGAGDGTDTQYF
CDR3nt: TGTGCCAGCGGAGCGGGGGACGGCACAGATACGCAGTATTTT
v_gene: TRBV6-4
d_gene: TRBD2
j_gene: TRBJ2-3
abundance: many

CDR3aa: CASSLAGYSNQPQHF
CDR3nt: TGTGCCAGCAGCTTGGCGGGATATAGCAATCAGCCCCAGCATTTT
v_gene: TRBV5-6
d_gene: -
j_gene: TRBJ1-5
abundance: -

CDR3aa: CASSRDLERSGANVLTF
CDR3nt: TGTGCCAGCAGTCGGGACCTTGAACGCTCTGGGGCCAACGTCCTGACTTTC
v_gene: TRBV6-6
d_gene: -
j_gene: TRBJ2-6
abundance: -

CDR3aa: CASSLAGRGNQPQHF
CDR3nt: TGTGCCAGCAGCTTAGCAGGAAGGGGCAATCAGCCCCAGCATTTT
v_gene: TRBV7-2
d_gene: -
j_gene: TRBJ1-5
abundance: -

CDR3aa: CASSPKQVMNTEAFF
CDR3nt: TGCGCCAGCAGTCCGAAACAGGTCATGAACACTGAAGCTTTCTTT
v_gene: TRBV23-1
d_gene: -
j_gene: TRBJ1-1
abundance: few

CDR3aa: CASSQDPGRGREFF
CDR3nt: TGTGCCAGCAGCCAAGATCCGGGTCGGGGACGGGAGTTCTTC
v_gene: TRBV3-1/TRBV3-2
d_gene: -
j_gene: TRBJ2-1
abundance: -

CDR3aa: CASTTDSDTQYF
CDR3nt: TGTGCCAGCACCACCGACTCGGATACGCAGTATTTT
v_gene: TRBV12-3/TRBV12-4
d_gene: -
j_gene: TRBJ2-3
abundance: -

CDR3aa: CASSLWGGGSSYNEQFF
CDR3nt: TGTGCCAGCAGTTTATGGGGCGGGGGCAGCTCCTACAATGAGCAGTTCTTC
v_gene: TRBV27
d_gene: -
j_gene: TRBJ2-1
abundance: -

CDR3aa: CASRPPGGTNSPLHF
CDR3nt: TGTGCCAGCAGACCCCCTGGCGGGACCAATTCACCCCTCCACTTT
v_gene: TRBV6-5
d_gene: -
j_gene: TRBJ1-6
abundance: -

CDR3aa: CASSYGTGVGQETQYF
CDR3nt: TGTGCCAGCAGTTACGGGACGGGGGTCGGCCAAGAGACCCAGTACTTC
v_gene: TRBV6-5
d_gene: -
j_gene: TRBJ2-5
abundance: -

CDR3aa: CASRGRTGELFF
CDR3nt: TGCGCCAGCCGGGGCCGGACCGGGGAGCTGTTTTTT
v_gene: TRBV10-1
d_gene: -
j_gene: TRBJ2-2
abundance: -

CDR3aa: CASSPPGSVSPLHF
CDR3nt: TGTGCCAGCAGTCCCCCAGGGAGCGTTTCACCCCTCCACTTT
v_gene: TRBV28
d_gene: -
j_gene: TRBJ1-6
abundance: -

CDR3aa: CASKFGGYNEQFF
CDR3nt: TGTGCCAGCAAGTTTGGAGGATACAATGAGCAGTTCTTC
v_gene: TRBV7-2
d_gene: -
j_gene: TRBJ2-1
abundance: -

CDR3aa: CATSRERWSNYEQYF
CDR3nt: TGTGCCACCAGCAGAGAGAGATGGTCGAACTACGAGCAGTACTTC
v_gene: TRBV15
d_gene: -
j_gene: TRBJ2-7
abundance: -

CDR3aa: CAWSVAIGASGNTIYF
CDR3nt: TGTGCCTGGAGTGTTGCCATAGGGGCCTCTGGAAACACCATATATTTT
v_gene: TRBV30
d_gene: -
j_gene: TRBJ1-3
abundance: -

CDR3aa: CASSLQTGNYGYTF
CDR3nt: TGCGCCAGCAGCTTACAGACGGGAAACTATGGCTACACCTTC
v_gene: TRBV4-3
d_gene: -
j_gene: TRBJ1-2
abundance: -

CDR3aa: CASSEGGYGYTF
CDR3nt: TGTGCCAGCAGCGAAGGGGGGTATGGCTACACCTTC
v_gene: TRBV12-3/TRBV12-4
d_gene: -
j_gene: TRBJ1-2
abundance: -

CDR3aa: CASRRPGVGANVLTF
CDR3nt: TGTGCCAGCAGACGCCCCGGGGTCGGGGCCAACGTCCTGACTTTC
v_gene: TRBV28
d_gene: -
j_gene: TRBJ2-6
abundance: -

CDR3aa: CASSSTSSGGVYNEQFF
CDR3nt: TGTGCCAGCAGCTCGACCTCTAGCGGGGGTGTCTACAATGAGCAGTTCTTC
v_gene: TRBV7-3
d_gene: TRBD2
j_gene: TRBJ2-1
abundance: -

CDR3aa: CALQTGWTEAFF
CDR3nt: TGTGCCCTGCAGACAGGGTGGACTGAAGCTTTCTTT
v_gene: TRBV30
d_gene: TRBD1
j_gene: TRBJ1-1
abundance: -

CDR3aa: CASSIRGHQPQHF
CDR3nt: TGTGCCAGTAGTATCAGGGGGCATCAGCCCCAGCATTTT
v_gene: TRBV19
d_gene: TRBD1
j_gene: TRBJ1-5
abundance: -

CDR3aa: CSVGGHGSTETQYF
CDR3nt: TGCAGCGTCGGGGGACACGGTTCGACAGAGACCCAGTACTTC
v_gene: TRBV29-1
d_gene: -
j_gene: TRBJ2-5
abundance: -

CDR3aa: CASSLGLGYTF
CDR3nt: TGTGCCAGCAGTTTAGGCCTTGGCTACACCTTC
v_gene: TRBV12-3/TRBV12-4
d_gene: -
j_gene: TRBJ1-2
abundance: -

CDR3aa: CASSQTSVSSYEQYF
CDR3nt: TGTGCCAGCAGCCAGACTAGTGTGAGCTCCTACGAGCAGTACTTC
v_gene: TRBV7-2
d_gene: -
j_gene: TRBJ2-7
abundance: few

CDR3aa: CASRPDRRYNEQFF
CDR3nt: TGTGCCAGCAGGCCCGACAGGCGCTACAATGAGCAGTTCTTC
v_gene: TRBV27
d_gene: -
j_gene: TRBJ2-1
abundance: -

CDR3aa: CASSLDGVDNQPQHF
CDR3nt: TGCGCCAGCAGCTTGGACGGGGTGGACAATCAGCCCCAGCATTTT
v_gene: TRBV5-1
d_gene: -
j_gene: TRBJ1-5
abundance: -

CDR3aa: CASSERTDGYNEQFF
CDR3nt: TGTGCCAGCAGTGAAAGAACGGACGGGTACAATGAGCAGTTCTTC
v_gene: TRBV6-1
d_gene: -
j_gene: TRBJ2-1
abundance: -

CDR3aa: CATSRAGSYTDTQYF
CDR3nt: TGTGCCACCAGCAGAGCTGGCAGCTACACAGATACGCAGTATTTT
v_gene: TRBV15
d_gene: -
j_gene: TRBJ2-3
abundance: -

CDR3aa: CASSENRGGYGYTF
CDR3nt: TGTGCCAGCAGTGAGAACAGGGGGGGCTATGGCTACACCTTC
v_gene: TRBV2
d_gene: TRBD1
j_gene: TRBJ1-2
abundance: -

CDR3aa: CSVKTETLNTEAFF
CDR3nt: TGCAGCGTTAAAACCGAAACTCTGAACACTGAAGCTTTCTTT
v_gene: TRBV29-1
d_gene: -
j_gene: TRBJ1-1
abundance: -

CDR3aa: CASRGQAPSTDTQYF
CDR3nt: TGTGCCAGTAGGGGACAGGCACCTAGCACAGATACGCAGTATTTT
v_gene: TRBV19
d_gene: TRBD1
j_gene: TRBJ2-3
abundance: -

CDR3aa: CASSLEGAGSGYTF
CDR3nt: TGTGCCAGCAGTTTAGAAGGGGCGGGTAGTGGCTACACCTTC
v_gene: TRBV27
d_gene: -
j_gene: TRBJ1-2
abundance: -

CDR3aa: CASSGGNREEKLFF
CDR3nt: TGCGCCAGCAGCGGGGGAAACAGAGAGGAAAAACTGTTTTTT
v_gene: TRBV5-1
d_gene: -
j_gene: TRBJ1-4
abundance: -

CDR3aa: CASSPGGQLGNTIYF
CDR3nt: TGTGCCAGCAGTCCGGGCGGACAGCTTGGAAACACCATATATTTT
v_gene: TRBV5-4
d_gene: -
j_gene: TRBJ1-3
abundance: few

CDR3aa: CASSQDHGQTYNEQFF
CDR3nt: TGTGCCAGCAGCCAAGATCACGGCCAGACCTACAATGAGCAGTTCTTC
v_gene: TRBV14
d_gene: -
j_gene: TRBJ2-1
abundance: -

CDR3aa: CASSLWTGFTGNQPQHF
CDR3nt: TGTGCCAGCAGCCTATGGACAGGTTTTACAGGCAATCAGCCCCAGCATTTT
v_gene: TRBV5-6
d_gene: TRBD1
j_gene: TRBJ1-5
abundance: -

CDR3aa: CASSGRTGRVGAFF
CDR3nt: TGTGCCAGCAGCGGTCGGACAGGGAGGGTGGGAGCTTTCTTT
v_gene: TRBV7-2
d_gene: TRBD1
j_gene: TRBJ1-1
abundance: -

CDR3aa: CASSLGYEDLTQHF
CDR3nt: TGTGCCAGCTCGCTGGGGTATGAGGATCTGACCCAGCATTTT
v_gene: TRBV7-9
d_gene: -
j_gene: TRBJ1-5
abundance: once